Sequencing of this TCR beta chain was carried out in a study of blood T cells in healthy people across ages. Findings of the study overall: The long-lived group displayed more naive CD4+ cells, plus higher diversity, than the aged donors did.

A note on this clonotype: Antigen specificity is unknown.

Then a second PCR, running roughly 7 to 11 cycles, was carried out with a sample-barcoded 5' primer and a J-beta primer mix. Any given sample supplied a minimum of 3 million CDR3-containing paired-end reads. TCRdb re-called the 5' RACE reads with MiXCR, one entry per CDR3 protein. The table has 1.2 million to 1.5 million distinct CDR3 sequences, approximately 59% seen once. Sequencing was done on a sample of blood. This TCR was sampled from a man between 18 and 35 years old in good health.

The CDR3 region is CASSPWTGNGNSPLHF. For the CDR3, the DNA is TGTGCCAGCAGTCCCTGGACAGGGAATGGTAATTCACCCCTCCACTTT. The V and J genes are TRBV28 and TRBJ1-6, with TRBD1 identical over 8 bases. The CDR3 spans 16 residues. Trimming removed 5 bases from V and 6 bases from J; junction bases left unmatched: 9. Germline V gives CDR1 MDHEN, CDR2 SYDVKM. Looking up the rest from reference TRBV28 and TRBJ1-6 gives the full variable domain: DVKVTQSSRYLVKRTGEKVFLECVQDMDHENMFWYRQDPGLGLRLIYFSYDVKMKEKGDIPEGYSVSREKKERFSLILESASTNQTSMYLCASSPWTGNGNSPLHFGNGTRLTVT.